This T cell receptor beta chain was found in a study of identical twins. This clonotype was seen more than once but under ten times. The length of the CDR3 is 13 residues. Germline CDR1 GTSNPN, CDR2 SVGIG (reference sequence). Trimming took off 0 bases at V and 6 bases at J, with 12 bases between the two ends. In TCRdb, the 5' RACE reads were re-called with MiXCR into one record per CDR3 protein. The sample consists of 600,000 to 700,000 distinct CDR3 sequences, around 20% of them appearing once. Separately, the same data were catalogued under a study of T cells expressing NK-cell markers. According to that study: Cells sorted as CD3+CD56+NKG2C+, CD3+CD56+NKG2C- and CD3+CD56-NKG2C+ T cells supplied the TCR beta repertoires.

The gene calls are TRBV30 and TRBJ2-7, with D maybe TRBD1 (6 bases). The receptor comes from a woman aged 18-29 years in good health. The sample taken for sequencing was PBMCs. The CDR3: CAWSVRDIGEQYF. The CDR3 coding sequence is TGTGCCTGGAGTGTACGGGACATTGGCGAGCAGTACTTC.